The 8 T cell receptor beta chains listed next were all sequenced from one sample in a study of OX40 agonist ivuxolimab in advanced cancers. Sequencing was performed with immunoSEQ multiplex PCR; in TCRdb, only in-frame clones are kept and a portion is missing. The repertoire has more than 65,000 clones, more than 75% of them found once; the top ten carry roughly 6.1%. Sequenced here: CD4+ or CD8+ T cells sorted from blood, sampled in a trial of the OX40 agonist ivuxolimab. The origin of the receptors is an adult with an advanced solid tumor such as melanoma, head and neck, liver or kidney cancer.

The chain has TRBV2 and TRBJ1-6; a weak D match, TRBD1 (6 bases). V was cut by 10 bases and J by 7 bases, with 14 bases left in between. Germline CDR1 is SNHLY and CDR2 is FYNNEI. This CDR3 comprises 13 residues. The CDR3 loop reads CAINTGNNSPLHF. The CDR3 nucleotides read TGTGCCATCAACACAGGGAACAATTCACCCCTCCACTTT.

The J gene is TRBJ2-7, the V gene TRBV5-6, with TRBD1 as a possible D gene (6 bases). The length of the CDR3 is 16 residues. Germline loops: CDR1 SGHDT, CDR2 YYEEEE. V was shortened by 1 base and J by 0 bases, with 14 bases between the two germline ends. The CDR3 DNA reads TGTGCCAGCAGCTTGAAGGGCATCAGGGGCTCCTACGAGCAGTACTTC. Translating gives CASSLKGIRGSYEQYF.

J is TRBJ2-7 and V is TRBV27; TRBD2 agrees at 15 bases. The CDR3 is 17 residues long. Germline values: CDR1 MNHEY, CDR2 SMNVEV (reference sequence). J lost 8 bases, V lost 5 bases, and 13 bases had no gene match. The CDR3 loop reads CASSAVSGTSGRSKQYF. The CDR3 DNA reads TGTGCCAGCAGTGCCGTTTCTGGGACTAGCGGGAGGAGTAAGCAGTACTTC.

The chain carries TRBV30 and TRBJ2-7, with 13 bases aligning to TRBD2. The germline CDR1 and CDR2 sequences are GTSNPN and SVGIG (reference sequence). This CDR3 has 13 amino acids. The ends lost 5 bases at V and 6 bases at J; junction bases unmatched: 4. CDR3 coding DNA: TGTGCCTGGGTACTAGCGGGAGGGTTCGAGCAGTACTTC. This codes for CAWVLAGGFEQYF.

The V and J genes are TRBV4-1 and TRBJ2-3, with TRBD1 identical over 7 bases. J gave up 3 bases and V 8 bases, and 14 bases lay outside the gene matches. This CDR3 has 16 residues. Germline CDR1 reads MGHRA; CDR2 reads YSYEKL. The chain's CDR3 is CASAFQGVGGTDTQYF. DNA for the CDR3: TGCGCCAGCGCCTTCCAGGGGGTCGGAGGTACAGATACGCAGTATTTT.

This clone was found a few times. The CDR3 DNA sequence: TGTGCCAGCAGTCCTCGGACTAGCGGGGGCTACGAGCAGTACTTC. Translation gives CASSPRTSGGYEQYF. J is TRBJ2-7 and V is TRBV6-6; 13 positions agree with TRBD2. J gave up 3 bases and V 5 bases, and 4 bases lay outside the gene matches. This CDR3 is 15 amino acids long. The germline V gene encodes CDR1 MNHNY and CDR2 SVGAGI (reference sequence).

The chain is built from TRBV29-1 and TRBJ2-1; TRBD2 matches 13 bases. J was trimmed by 0 bases and V by 8 bases; bases with no gene match: 13. The CDR3 spans 18 residues. Germline CDR1 SQVTM, CDR2 ANQGSEA. This chain's CDR3 is CSSGVGLAGLSSYNEQFF. CDR3 in DNA: TGCAGCTCGGGGGTGGGACTAGCGGGGTTAAGCTCCTACAATGAGCAGTTCTTC.

The chain carries TRBV15 and TRBJ1-5; D possibly corresponds to TRBD1 (5 bases). The CDR3 runs to 14 residues. Germline-derived CDR1 and CDR2 are LNHNV and YYDKDF (reference sequence). V dropped 5 bases and J dropped 2 bases, with 10 bases sitting between them. The chain's CDR3 is CATSGRDRNQPQHF. In DNA, the CDR3 is TGTGCCACCAGCGGCAGGGATCGCAATCAGCCCCAGCATTTT.